The 6 T cell receptor beta chains presented below share a single source sample, sequenced in a study of regulatory T cells in long-lasting Graves disease. CDR3 regions were amplified by Arm-PCR using iRepertoire HTBI primers to build TCR beta libraries. TCRdb re-derived calls from the multiplex PCR reads in MiXCR, one entry per CDR3 protein. The table shows approximately 360,000 distinct CDR3 sequences, with 12% occurring only once. Time point denoted: newly diagnosed GD, antithyroid drugs for less than 3 months. PBMC RNA was the source of the TCR library. These data were also filed under a second study, of T cells in Graves' hyperthyroidism and ophthalmopathy.

The sample in question was peripheral blood mononuclear cells (PBMCs), obtained at new diagnosis, from a patient treated with antithyroid drugs. These receptors came from a woman in her late teens or twenties with Graves disease.

This clonotype was seen at least ten times. DNA for the CDR3: TGCAGTGCTACCCTAGCAGTAGGCCATGAGCAGTTCTTC. Protein sequence: CSATLAVGHEQFF. The J gene is TRBJ2-1, the V gene TRBV20-1; the D gene is possibly TRBD2 (5 bases). The germline V gene has CDR1 DFQATT and CDR2 SNEGSKA (reference sequence). There are 13 residues in the CDR3. V was pared by 4 bases and J by 8 bases, with 15 bases between.

This clonotype was seen a few times. The chain couples TRBV6-9 to TRBJ2-5; a possible D gene is TRBD2 (6 bases). The CDR3 has 14 amino acids. V lost 4 bases and J 1 base, leaving 10 bases between the germline ends. The V gene's germline CDR1 is MNHGY and CDR2 SVAAGI. CDR3 sequence reads: CASSLFGGQETQYF. The CDR3 coding sequence is TGTGCCAGCAGTTTATTCGGGGGCCAAGAGACCCAGTACTTC.

The chain is built from TRBV7-9 and TRBJ2-7; 8 bases are shared with TRBD2. Germline V gene data show CDR1 as SEHNR and CDR2 as FQNEAQ (reference sequence). CDR3 length: 17 residues. V lost 5 bases and J lost 4; bases outside the gene matches: 16. The CDR3 DNA follows: TGTGCCAGCAGCCCGGGACTAGATAAATCCTACGATTACGAGCAGTACTTC. It is translated as CASSPGLDKSYDYEQYF.

This clonotype was detected ten times or more. J is TRBJ2-5 and V is TRBV20-1, with 9 positions matching TRBD2. Trimming cost V 5 bases and J 1 base; bases outside gene matches: 5. Per germline, CDR1 DFQATT and CDR2 SNEGSKA (reference sequence). This CDR3 comprises 14 residues. The CDR3 is CSAVSGRPQETQYF. The CDR3 coding sequence is TGCAGTGCTGTGAGCGGGAGGCCCCAAGAGACCCAGTACTTC.

This clonotype has a count of ten or more. DNA for the CDR3: TGTGCCAGCAGTTCGACAGGCTCTCCCAAAAACATTCAGTACTTC. This encodes CASSSTGSPKNIQYF. This rearrangement joins TRBV7-9 to TRBJ2-4, with D perhaps TRBD1 (6 bases). Trimming shortened V by 6 bases and J by 2 bases, and 14 bases separated the two germline ends. The length of the CDR3 is 15 residues. CDR1 and CDR2 from the germline V gene are SEHNR and FQNEAQ (reference sequence).

The sample holds many counts of this clonotype. J is TRBJ2-3 and V is TRBV12-3 or TRBV12-4; 10 nucleotides line up with TRBD1. Losses at the gene ends were 1 base for V and 2 bases for J; bases not matched to a gene: 9. The CDR3 runs to 18 residues. For the CDR3, the DNA is TGTGCCAGCAGTTTAGTATCGGGACAGGGGACCCTCACAGATACGCAGTATTTT. Translation gives CASSLVSGQGTLTDTQYF.